This entry concerns a single T cell receptor beta chain. Its antigen is unknown. Sequencing used immunoSEQ multiplex PCR; TCRdb keeps in-frame clones, though not all of them. Altogether around 15,000 clones are present, approximately 70% being singletons, with the ten largest covering roughly 4.7%. The data derive from a study of high-grade serous ovarian cancer treatment subgroups. Tumor samples were obtained before definitive surgery or chemotherapy. General study points: Repertoire similarity ranged roughly 0.1 to 0.79 between tumors of one patient.

J gave up 7 bases and V 5 bases, and 10 bases lay outside the gene matches. The germline V gene has CDR1 SGHKS and CDR2 YYEKEE (reference sequence). CDR3 length: 15 residues. The chain employs TRBV5-5 and TRBJ1-1; 11 bases align to TRBD1. Sequencing was done on a sample of tumor tissue. This receptor was obtained from a human donor with high-grade serous ovarian cancer. The DNA for the CDR3 is TGTGCCAGCAGATCCGGACAGGGGGCCAGTCATGAAGCTTTCTTT. Its translation is CASRSGQGASHEAFF.